The 8 T cell receptor beta chains listed next were all sequenced from one sample in a study of monozygotic twins with inflammatory bowel disease. No DNA is given; TCRdb re-called the 5' RACE reads and lists each CDR3 protein once. Found here are about 160,000 distinct CDR3 sequences; the top ten clones hold roughly 3%. Sequencing was done on a sample of blood. These receptors all come from a human donor with ulcerative colitis or Crohn's disease, or a healthy co-twin of an affected twin (not recorded which).

V and J are TRBV20-1 and TRBJ2-2. CDR3 length: 14 amino acids. CDR1 DFQATT and CDR2 SNEGSKA come from the germline V gene (reference sequence). CDR3 amino acids: CSARDWKNTGELFF.

CDR3 sequence: CASSWTYEQYF. This chain uses TRBV14 with TRBJ2-7. This CDR3 spans 11 amino acids. Germline V gene lookup returns CDR1 SGHDN and CDR2 FVKESK.

The rearrangement joins TRBV20-1 to TRBJ2-3; TCRdb picks TRBD1, but there is no DNA to check that call. Germline assignment: CDR1 DFQATT and CDR2 SNEGSKA (reference sequence). The CDR3 loop spans 15 amino acids. The CDR3 sequence is CSARGGGMGTDTQYF.

The rearrangement joins TRBV28 to TRBJ2-1; TCRdb gives TRBD2 as the D gene, but with no DNA this cannot be confirmed. This CDR3 is built from 20 residues. Germline V gene data show CDR1 as MDHEN and CDR2 as SYDVKM. The CDR3 region is CASSFPGLAGGQSSYNEQFF.

V and J are TRBV5-1 and TRBJ1-2; without DNA, the TCRdb call of TRBD1 cannot be checked. Germline values: CDR1 SGHRS, CDR2 YFSETQ. The CDR3 has 16 amino acids. The CDR3 sequence is CASSRPGQEDGYGYTF.

The rearrangement uses TRBV7-2 and TRBJ2-1; TCRdb proposes TRBD1, but this gene call is untestable without DNA. The CDR3 is 15 amino acids. Germline CDR1 reads SGHTA; CDR2 reads FQGNSA. CDR3 protein: CASSLPGGSVNEQFF.

The chain uses TRBV7-2 and TRBJ2-7; the TCRdb call, TRBD2, lacks DNA for checking. CDR1 is SGHTA and CDR2 is FQGNSA in the germline V gene. The CDR3 contains 15 residues. The CDR3 loop reads CASSFASGETYEQYF.

V usage is TRBV20-1 and J usage is TRBJ2-7; there is no DNA to check the TCRdb D call of TRBD1. The CDR3 contains 16 residues. Germline values: CDR1 DFQATT, CDR2 SNEGSKA (reference sequence). CDR3 sequence: CSARGSGGPDGGEQYF.